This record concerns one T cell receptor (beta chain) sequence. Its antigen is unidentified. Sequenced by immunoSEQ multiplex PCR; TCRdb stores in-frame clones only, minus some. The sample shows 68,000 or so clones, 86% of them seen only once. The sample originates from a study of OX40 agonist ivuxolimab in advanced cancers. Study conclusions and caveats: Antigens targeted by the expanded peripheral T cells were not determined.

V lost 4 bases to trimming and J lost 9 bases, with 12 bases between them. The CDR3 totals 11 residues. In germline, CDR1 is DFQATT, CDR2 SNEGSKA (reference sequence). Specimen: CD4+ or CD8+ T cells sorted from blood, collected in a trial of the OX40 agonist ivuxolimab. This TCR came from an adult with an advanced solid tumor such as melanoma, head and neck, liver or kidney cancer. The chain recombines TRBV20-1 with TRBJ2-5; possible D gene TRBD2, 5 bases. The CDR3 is CSAIYTGAQYF. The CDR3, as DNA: TGCAGTGCTATCTATACCGGGGCCCAGTACTTC.